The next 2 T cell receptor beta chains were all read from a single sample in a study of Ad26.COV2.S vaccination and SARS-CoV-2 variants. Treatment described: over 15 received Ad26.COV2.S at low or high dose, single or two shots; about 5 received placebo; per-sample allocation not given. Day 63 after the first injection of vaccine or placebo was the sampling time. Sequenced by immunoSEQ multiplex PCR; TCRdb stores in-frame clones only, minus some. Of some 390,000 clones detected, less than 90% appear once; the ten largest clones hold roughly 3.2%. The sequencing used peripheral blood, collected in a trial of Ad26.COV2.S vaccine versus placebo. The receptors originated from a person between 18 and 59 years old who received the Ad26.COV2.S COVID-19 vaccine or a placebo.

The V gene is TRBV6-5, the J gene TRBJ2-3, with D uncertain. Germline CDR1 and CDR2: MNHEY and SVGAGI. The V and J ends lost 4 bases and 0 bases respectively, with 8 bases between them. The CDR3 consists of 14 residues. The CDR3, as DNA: TGTGCCAGCAGTTTGGAAAGTAGCACAGATACGCAGTATTTT. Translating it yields CASSLESSTDTQYF.

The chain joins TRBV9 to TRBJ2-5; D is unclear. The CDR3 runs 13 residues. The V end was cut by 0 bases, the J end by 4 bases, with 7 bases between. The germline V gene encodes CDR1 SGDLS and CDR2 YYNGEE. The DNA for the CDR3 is TGTGCCAGCAGCGTAGTTCCTCTAGAGACCCAGTACTTC. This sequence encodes CASSVVPLETQYF. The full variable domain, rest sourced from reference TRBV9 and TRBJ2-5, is DSGVTQTPKHLITATGQRVTLRCSPRSGDLSVYWYQQSLDQGLQFLIQYYNGEERAKGNILERFSAQQFPDLHSELNLSSLELGDSALYFCASSVVPLETQYFGPGTRLLVL.